Following are 6 T cell receptor beta chains from one sample sequenced in a study of T cell responses to AZD1222 COVID-19 vaccine. Measured with immunoSEQ multiplex PCR; TCRdb has only the in-frame clones, and not every one. The sample consists of some 80,000 clones, approximately 90% of them appearing once. The source was peripheral blood, collected 28 days after the second dose of the MenACWY control vaccine. The source is an adult who received the MenACWY meningococcal vaccine as a control.

V usage is TRBV19 and J usage is TRBJ1-4; the D gene is possibly TRBD1 (5 bases). V lost 9 bases and J lost 4, with 18 bases in between. This CDR3 region has 15 residues. Germline lookup yields CDR1 LNHDA and CDR2 SQIVND (reference sequence). The CDR3 loop is CASQLGTVVNEKLFF. DNA for the CDR3: TGTGCCAGCCAACTCGGGACGGTTGTTAATGAAAAACTGTTTTTT.

This rearrangement joins TRBV30 to TRBJ1-5, with D possibly being TRBD1 (5 bases). Trimming cost V 1 base and J 3 bases, with 7 bases left between them. Germline CDR1 GTSNPN, CDR2 SVGIG (reference sequence). The CDR3 consists of 13 residues. The DNA for the CDR3 is TGTGCCTGGAGTGGGGGGTTCAATCAGCCCCAGCATTTT. As protein: CAWSGGFNQPQHF.

The chain is built from TRBV6-5 and TRBJ2-7; TRBD1 agrees at 7 bases. Per the germline V gene, CDR1 is MNHEY and CDR2 is SVGAGI. The CDR3 has 15 residues. Trimming cost V 6 bases and J 2 bases; bases outside gene matches: 10. The CDR3 sequence is CASRSPGQTTYEQYF. The DNA for the CDR3 is TGTGCCAGCAGATCCCCGGGACAGACGACCTACGAGCAGTACTTC.

This clone was found once. The rearrangement uses TRBV15 and TRBJ1-6; TRBD1 is a possible D gene (5 bases). The CDR3 is 14 residues long. Germline assignment: CDR1 LNHNV and CDR2 YYDKDF (reference sequence). Between the trimmed V and J ends, which lost 1 base and 9 bases, there was a span of 10 bases. CDR3 coding DNA: TGTGCCACCAGCAGAGTGCAGGGTAGTTCACCCCTCCACTTT. Amino acids: CATSRVQGSSPLHF.

This clone was picked up one time. The chain couples TRBV19 to TRBJ2-6; 12 positions match TRBD1. V trimming: 7 bases; J trimming: 1 base; junction bases outside the gene matches: 5. Germline V CDR1 and CDR2: LNHDA, SQIVND (reference sequence). The CDR3 is 17 amino acids. CDR3 loop: CASTRDRGLSGANVLTF. The CDR3 DNA follows: TGTGCCAGTACCCGGGACAGGGGGCTATCTGGGGCCAACGTCCTGACTTTC.

This clone was recorded once. The V and J genes are TRBV19 and TRBJ2-5; 13 nucleotides align to TRBD2. Germline V gene data show CDR1 as LNHDA and CDR2 as SQIVND (reference sequence). The CDR3 runs 16 residues. J gave up 4 bases and V 1 base, and 3 bases lay outside the gene matches. This CDR3 is CASSIVGTSGVETQYF. The CDR3 bases are TGTGCCAGTAGTATAGTTGGGACTAGCGGGGTAGAGACCCAGTACTTC.